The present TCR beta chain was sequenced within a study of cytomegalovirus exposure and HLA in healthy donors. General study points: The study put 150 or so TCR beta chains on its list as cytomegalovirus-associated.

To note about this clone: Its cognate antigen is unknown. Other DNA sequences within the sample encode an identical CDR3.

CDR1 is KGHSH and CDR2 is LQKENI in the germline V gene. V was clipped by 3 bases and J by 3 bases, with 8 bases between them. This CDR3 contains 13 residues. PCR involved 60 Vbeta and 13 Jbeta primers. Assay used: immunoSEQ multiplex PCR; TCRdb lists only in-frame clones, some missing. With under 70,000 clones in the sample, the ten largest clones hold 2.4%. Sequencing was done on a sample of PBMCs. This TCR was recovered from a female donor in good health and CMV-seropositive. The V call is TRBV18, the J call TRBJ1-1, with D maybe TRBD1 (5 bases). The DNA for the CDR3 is TGTGCCAGCTCACCTGCCAGGGACACTGAAGCTTTCTTT. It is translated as CASSPARDTEAFF.